The entry that follows covers one T cell receptor (beta chain) sequence. Antigen specificity is unknown. This specimen comes from a study of beta chain features in type 1 diabetes. Findings and limits, study-wide: VDJ junctions in type 1 diabetes patients carried more deletions and fewer insertions. People with Type 1 diabetes carried modestly yet significantly shorter TCRB CDR3s in all four CD4+ subsets. Sampled from patients, naive, central memory and Treg TCRB repertoires appeared more similar than those sampled from healthy donors.

Expressed TCRB transcripts were sequenced because the entire RNA isolate underwent reverse transcription. Assay used: immunoSEQ multiplex PCR; TCRdb lists only in-frame clones, some missing. This table has 150,000 to 160,000 clones, 11% appearing once. The germline V gene has CDR1 MGHDK and CDR2 SYGVNS. This CDR3 spans 11 amino acids. The V and J ends lost 6 bases and 3 bases respectively, with 6 bases between them. The sequenced material came from central memory CD4+ T cells from blood. This chain connects TRBV25-1 to TRBJ2-7; D unresolved. The receptor comes from a man younger than 35 in good health. In DNA, the CDR3 is TGTGCCAGCAGGGTTGACTACGAGCAGTACTTC. Amino acids: CASRVDYEQYF.